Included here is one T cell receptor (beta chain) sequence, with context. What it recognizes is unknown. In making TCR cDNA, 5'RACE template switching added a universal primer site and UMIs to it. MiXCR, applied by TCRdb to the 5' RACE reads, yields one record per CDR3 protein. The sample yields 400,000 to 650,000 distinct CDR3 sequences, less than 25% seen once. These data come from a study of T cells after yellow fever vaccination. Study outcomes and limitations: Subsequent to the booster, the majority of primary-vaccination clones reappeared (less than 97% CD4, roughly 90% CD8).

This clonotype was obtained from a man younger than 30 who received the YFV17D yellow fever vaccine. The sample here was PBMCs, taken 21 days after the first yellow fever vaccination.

The CDR3 coding sequence is TGTGCCAGCAGTTACTCTACCGGGCCGCCGGATGGCTACACCTTC. Protein: CASSYSTGPPDGYTF. The chain recombines TRBV6-5 with TRBJ1-2; D call uncertain. The CDR3 runs to 15 residues. V shed 0 bases and J shed 6 bases, with 14 bases lying between them. The germline V gene encodes CDR1 MNHEY and CDR2 SVGAGI.